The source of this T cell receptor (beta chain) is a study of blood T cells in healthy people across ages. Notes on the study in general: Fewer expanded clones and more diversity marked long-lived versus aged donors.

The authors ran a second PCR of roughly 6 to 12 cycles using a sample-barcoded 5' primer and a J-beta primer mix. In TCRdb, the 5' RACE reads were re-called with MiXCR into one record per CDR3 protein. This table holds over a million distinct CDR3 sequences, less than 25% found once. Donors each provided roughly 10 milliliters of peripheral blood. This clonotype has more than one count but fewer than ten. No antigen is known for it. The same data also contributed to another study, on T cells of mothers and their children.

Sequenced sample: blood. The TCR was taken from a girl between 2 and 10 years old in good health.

This chain's CDR3 is CASREQGRETQYF. CDR3 coding DNA: TGTGCCAGCAGAGAACAGGGGAGAGAGACCCAGTACTTC. This chain uses TRBV6-5 with TRBJ2-5; 7 bases line up with TRBD1. There are 13 residues in the CDR3. Germline CDR1 reads MNHEY; CDR2 reads SVGAGI. V lost 6 bases and J lost 4; bases outside the gene matches: 5.